The present TCR beta chain was sequenced within a study of cytomegalovirus exposure and HLA in healthy donors. The study's findings and limits: Roughly even sequencing depth across donors was the assumption behind the presence/absence analyses. The authors later linked a missense DCLRE1C variant to TCR beta V- and J-gene trimming. Later work showed greater clonal expansion in HLA-associated TCR beta chains than in equally common others.

A multiplex PCR was run with 60 Vbeta primers and 13 Jbeta primers. The data were produced by immunoSEQ multiplex PCR, yet TCRdb's version contains in-frame clones alone and is incomplete. The sample lists 210,000 or so clones; roughly 89% were seen once. A word on this clone: Its specificity is not known.

The source is a woman younger than 35 in good health and CMV-seronegative. Sequences were obtained from PBMCs.

The CDR3: CASSSRQYNEQFF. The CDR3 DNA is TGTGCCAGCAGCTCCCGACAGTACAATGAGCAGTTCTTC. The chain employs TRBV7-2 and TRBJ2-1; tentative D call: TRBD1 (5 bases). V gave up 4 bases and J gave up 4 bases, with 8 bases separating them. Germline loops: CDR1 SGHTA, CDR2 FQGNSA. The length of the CDR3 is 13 residues.